This TCR beta chain was sequenced for a study of response to subunit inactivated influenza vaccine. General study results and limits: The authors proposed limited new T cell recruitment per seasonal influenza vaccination.

In the case of this clonotype: The antigen remains undetermined.

TCRdb reanalysed the RT-PCR reads using MiXCR and keeps one entry per CDR3 protein. The data hold 650,000 to 850,000 distinct CDR3 sequences, with about 14% observed a single time. Germline V gene data show CDR1 as LGHNA and CDR2 as YNFKEQ. V lost 3 bases and J lost 0; bases outside the gene matches: 3. The CDR3 length is 17 residues. The receptor was isolated from a man in his forties or fifties who received an inactivated influenza vaccine. This rearrangement joins TRBV4-2 to TRBJ2-1, with 12 positions matching TRBD2. The source material was PBMCs from blood, sampled 14 to 15 days before vaccination. CDR3 sequence reads: CASSQLAGGPSYNEQFF. CDR3 DNA sequence: TGTGCCAGCAGCCAGCTAGCGGGAGGGCCCTCCTACAATGAGCAGTTCTTC.